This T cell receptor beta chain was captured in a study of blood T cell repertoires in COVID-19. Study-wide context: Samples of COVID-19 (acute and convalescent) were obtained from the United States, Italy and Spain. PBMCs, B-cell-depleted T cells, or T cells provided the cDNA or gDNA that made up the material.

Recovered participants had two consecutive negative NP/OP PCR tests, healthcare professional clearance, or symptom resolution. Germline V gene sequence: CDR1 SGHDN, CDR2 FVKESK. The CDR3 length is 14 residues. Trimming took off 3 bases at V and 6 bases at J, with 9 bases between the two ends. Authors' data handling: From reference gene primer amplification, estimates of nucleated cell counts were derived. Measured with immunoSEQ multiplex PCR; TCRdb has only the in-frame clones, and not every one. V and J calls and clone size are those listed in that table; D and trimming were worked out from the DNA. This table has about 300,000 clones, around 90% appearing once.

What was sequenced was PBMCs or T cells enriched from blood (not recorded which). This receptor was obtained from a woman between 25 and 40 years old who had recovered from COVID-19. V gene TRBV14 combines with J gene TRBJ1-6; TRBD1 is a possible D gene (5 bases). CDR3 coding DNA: TGTGCCAGCAGCCACGGGGGGGGTAATTCACCCCTCCACTTT. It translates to CASSHGGGNSPLHF.